The 32 T cell receptor beta chains listed next were all sequenced from one sample in a study of blood T cell repertoires in COVID-19. Clones were sequenced by immunoSEQ multiplex PCR, and TCRdb holds only the in-frame ones, with some missing. The sample has 150,000 to 200,000 clones, approximately 81% seen once. The specimen was peripheral blood. Every receptor here comes from a human donor with acute or convalescent COVID-19. The donor label of this sample is uncertain.

The chain has TRBV10-3 and TRBJ2-5, with 11 bases lining up with TRBD2. The V and J ends lost 3 bases and 5 bases, in that order; junction bases with no gene match: 11. The CDR3 covers 17 residues. CDR1 ENHRY and CDR2 SYGVKD come from the germline V gene. Here the CDR3 DNA reads TGTGCCATCAGTGATACTAGCGGGGGCGGTCCGGCGGAGACCCAGTACTTC. Protein: CAISDTSGGGPAETQYF.

The gene calls are TRBV5-4 and TRBJ2-5; possibly TRBD2 for D (7 bases). The CDR3 loop spans 13 amino acids. Germline CDR1 SGHNT, CDR2 YYREEE (reference sequence). Trimming removed 4 bases from V and 5 bases from J, with 12 bases in between. In nucleotides, the CDR3 is TGTGCCAGCAGCCTACAGGGAGGGGAGACCCAGTACTTC. This gives the protein CASSLQGGETQYF.

This chain links TRBV7-2 with TRBJ1-2; no clear D gene. CDR3 length: 14 amino acids. The ends were cut back, 1 base at V and 7 bases at J, with 13 bases in the middle. From germline, CDR1 is SGHTA and CDR2 FQGNSA. The CDR3 here is CASSLDRVGGGYTF. In nucleotides, the CDR3 is TGTGCCAGCAGCTTAGACAGAGTAGGTGGTGGCTACACCTTC.

The V and J genes are TRBV7-2 and TRBJ1-5; 9 bases map to TRBD1. The CDR3 is made up of 15 amino acids. The germline CDR1 and CDR2 sequences are SGHTA and FQGNSA. J gave up 9 bases and V 4 bases, and 10 bases lay outside the gene matches. The CDR3 DNA is TGTGCCAGCAGCTCAGGGGGACAGGGACTGCGGCCCCAGCATTTT. It specifies CASSSGGQGLRPQHF.

V usage is TRBV6-6 and J usage is TRBJ1-5; possible D gene TRBD1, 6 bases. This CDR3 has 14 amino acids. V was trimmed by 10 bases and J by 1 base, leaving 14 bases between them. Germline V gives CDR1 MNHNY, CDR2 SVGAGI (reference sequence). Written as DNA, the CDR3 is TGTGCCACTCAGGGGCAAGGGAGCAATCAGCCCCAGCATTTT. The encoded protein is CATQGQGSNQPQHF.

This clone was detected only a few times. J is TRBJ1-4 and V is TRBV28; D is perhaps TRBD1 (6 bases). The germline V gene has CDR1 MDHEN and CDR2 SYDVKM. V was clipped by 6 bases and J by 6 bases, with 20 bases between them. The CDR3 has 16 amino acids. The CDR3 loop reads CASSLGGGGLYEKLFF. Written as DNA, the CDR3 is TGTGCCAGCAGCCTCGGCGGGGGCGGCTTATATGAAAAACTGTTTTTT.

The chain uses TRBV12-3 or TRBV12-4 and TRBJ1-6; TRBD1 agrees at 7 bases. Trimming removed 9 bases from V and 7 bases from J; junction bases left unmatched: 6. The CDR3 has 13 residues. CDR3 nucleotide sequence: TGTGCCAGTACCCGACAGGGCAATTCACCCCTCCACTTT. Translating it yields CASTRQGNSPLHF.

V and J are TRBV9 and TRBJ2-7; no reliable D call. There are 15 residues in the CDR3. V lost 2 bases to trimming and J lost 2 bases, with 14 bases between them. CDR1 and CDR2 from the germline V gene are SGDLS and YYNGEE. CDR3 residues: CASSVGGDTTYEQYF. CDR3 DNA: TGTGCCAGCAGCGTCGGTGGTGACACCACCTACGAGCAGTACTTC.

The chain couples TRBV6-5 to TRBJ2-3; D may be TRBD2 (5 bases). The CDR3 sequence is 15 residues long. CDR1 MNHEY and CDR2 SVGAGI come from the germline V gene. V dropped 5 bases and J dropped 0 bases, with 12 bases sitting between them. CDR3: CASSRDYSSTDTQYF. As DNA, the CDR3 is TGTGCCAGCAGTCGAGACTACTCTAGCACAGATACGCAGTATTTT.

This chain links TRBV7-9 with TRBJ1-1, with D perhaps TRBD1 (6 bases). Trimming pared 1 base from V and 11 bases from J, leaving 14 bases between. Germline CDR1 SEHNR, CDR2 FQNEAQ (reference sequence). The CDR3 is 13 residues long. CDR3 protein: CASSLVGDKRAFF. DNA of the CDR3: TGTGCCAGCAGCTTAGTTGGGGACAAAAGGGCTTTCTTT.

The J gene is TRBJ2-7, the V gene TRBV29-1, with 8 bases aligning to TRBD2. The CDR3 runs 14 residues. Trimming took 0 bases from V and 4 from J; bases not matched to a gene: 5. Germline lookup yields CDR1 SQVTM and CDR2 ANQGSEA. CDR3 in amino acids: CSVEDPRGGYEQYF. CDR3 nucleotide sequence: TGCAGCGTTGAAGACCCCCGGGGGGGATACGAGCAGTACTTC.

The rearrangement joins TRBV30 to TRBJ2-1; 10 nucleotides match TRBD2. V was pared by 4 bases and J by 9 bases, with 6 bases of the junction left unmatched. The CDR3 sequence is 13 residues long. Germline V gene data show CDR1 as GTSNPN and CDR2 as SVGIG (reference sequence). The CDR3 DNA is TGTGCCTGGACCCTCACTAGCGGGATTGAGCAGTTCTTC. It encodes CAWTLTSGIEQFF.

The V call is TRBV20-1, the J call TRBJ2-5, with D unclear. CDR3 length equals 11 residues. The V and J ends lost 1 base and 5 bases respectively, with 5 bases between them. CDR1 DFQATT and CDR2 SNEGSKA come from the germline V gene (reference sequence). As DNA, the CDR3 is TGCAGTGCTAGAGCCACTGAGACCCAGTACTTC. Its protein is CSARATETQYF.

V is TRBV20-1 and J is TRBJ1-5; the D is unclear. Germline V gives CDR1 DFQATT, CDR2 SNEGSKA (reference sequence). This CDR3 contains 15 residues. Trimming took off 3 bases at V and 0 bases at J, with 12 bases between the two ends. CDR3 in amino acids: CSASTGSNSNQPQHF. In DNA form, the CDR3 reads TGCAGTGCTAGTACCGGTTCCAATAGCAATCAGCCCCAGCATTTT.

V and J are TRBV5-4 and TRBJ1-1; a possible D gene is TRBD1 (5 bases). V was pared by 3 bases and J by 1 base, with 7 bases between. This CDR3 contains 13 residues. Germline CDR1 is SGHNT and CDR2 is YYREEE (reference sequence). The CDR3 DNA is TGTGCCAGCAGCTGGGGCAGGAACACTGAAGCTTTCTTT. Protein: CASSWGRNTEAFF.

The chain links TRBV7-9 to TRBJ2-2; tentative D call: TRBD1 (6 bases). Germline V gene data show CDR1 as SEHNR and CDR2 as FQNEAQ (reference sequence). Trimming removed 6 bases from V and 4 bases from J, with 12 bases in between. The CDR3 spans 14 residues. The DNA for the CDR3 is TGTGCCAGCAGTTCCCAGGGGTCCACCGGGGAGCTGTTTTTT. Protein product: CASSSQGSTGELFF.

The rearrangement links TRBV7-2 to TRBJ2-5; the match to TRBD2 covers 8 bases. V lost 6 bases and J lost 3; bases outside the gene matches: 3. The CDR3 covers 13 residues. Per the germline V gene, CDR1 is SGHTA and CDR2 is FQGNSA. DNA for the CDR3: TGTGCCAGCAGGCCACTAGCGGAAGAGACCCAGTACTTC. This sequence encodes CASRPLAEETQYF. Filled out from reference TRBV7-2 and TRBJ2-5, the complete variable domain reads GAGVSQSPSNKVTEKGKDVELRCDPISGHTALYWYRQSLGQGLEFLIYFQGNSAPDKSGLPSDRFSAERTGGSVSTLTIQRTQQEDSAVYLCASRPLAEETQYFGPGTRLLVL.

CDR3 sequence (DNA): TGTGCCAGCAGCCCTAGCGGGGGGACCCAGTACTTC. Its protein product is CASSPSGGTQYF. The chain links TRBV7-3 to TRBJ2-5; 10 bases align to TRBD2. CDR3 length equals 12 residues. V trimming: 5 bases; J trimming: 7 bases; junction bases outside the gene matches: 1. From germline, CDR1 is SGHTA and CDR2 FQGTGA.

For this clone: The sample contains more than one DNA sequence encoding this CDR3. The chain joins TRBV5-1 to TRBJ2-5, with 9 bases that match TRBD1. There are 14 residues in the CDR3. J gave up 1 base and V 3 bases, and 1 base lay outside the gene matches. In germline, CDR1 is SGHRS, CDR2 YFSETQ. CDR3 bases: TGCGCCAGCAGCTGGGGACAGGGCCAAGAGACCCAGTACTTC. It is translated as CASSWGQGQETQYF.

This rearrangement joins TRBV6-5 to TRBJ2-3; TRBD1 might be the D (6 bases). V dropped 8 bases and J dropped 1 base, with 10 bases sitting between them. CDR3 length: 13 amino acids. Germline V gene sequence: CDR1 MNHEY, CDR2 SVGAGI. The CDR3 region has the DNA TGTGCCAGCGGTCACAGGGGCACAGATACGCAGTATTTT. It specifies CASGHRGTDTQYF.

V usage is TRBV7-2 and J usage is TRBJ1-3; D may be TRBD1 (5 bases). V was trimmed by 1 base and J by 0 bases, leaving 7 bases between them. The CDR3 is 15 residues long. Germline loops: CDR1 SGHTA, CDR2 FQGNSA. The CDR3 nucleotides are TGTGCCAGCAGCTTAGGGGGCTACTCTGGAAACACCATATATTTT. Translating gives CASSLGGYSGNTIYF.

A word on this clone: Other DNA sequences in the same sample also yield this CDR3. The chain carries TRBV30 and TRBJ1-5; 7 positions agree with TRBD1. There are 13 residues in the CDR3. V gave up 0 bases and J gave up 4 bases; unmatched junction bases: 0. Germline lookup yields CDR1 GTSNPN and CDR2 SVGIG (reference sequence). The CDR3 region has the DNA TGTGCCTGGAGTGTCAGGGGGAATCAGCCCCAGCATTTT. The encoded protein is CAWSVRGNQPQHF. The full variable domain, its missing parts supplied by reference TRBV30 and TRBJ1-5, is SQTIHQWPATLVQPVGSPLSLECTVEGTSNPNLYWYRQAAGRGLQLLFYSVGIGQISSEVPQNLSASRPQDRQFILSSKKLLLSDSGFYLCAWSVRGNQPQHFGDGTRLSIL.

The rearrangement joins TRBV5-4 to TRBJ2-7; TRBD2 aligns across 13 bases. CDR3 length equals 18 residues. Germline values: CDR1 SGHNT, CDR2 YYREEE (reference sequence). J gave up 3 bases and V 0 bases, and 9 bases lay outside the gene matches. CDR3 coding DNA: TGTGCCAGCAGCTTGGAACTAGCGGGGGGGCCTAAGGGCTACGAGCAGTACTTC. Protein product: CASSLELAGGPKGYEQYF.

The rearrangement uses TRBV7-9 and TRBJ2-5; TRBD1 matches 7 bases. Trimming at V came to 8 bases and at J to 6 bases, leaving 6 bases not matched to a gene. The CDR3 is made up of 12 amino acids. CDR1 and CDR2 from the germline V gene are SEHNR and FQNEAQ (reference sequence). The CDR3 nucleotides read TGTGCCAGCGAGAGGGGGCAGAAGACCCAGTACTTC. It yields the protein CASERGQKTQYF.

This chain links TRBV7-9 with TRBJ2-1; TRBD1 agrees at 10 bases. The CDR3 has 14 amino acids. Losses at the gene ends were 4 bases for V and 7 bases for J; bases not matched to a gene: 4. The germline CDR1 and CDR2 sequences are SEHNR and FQNEAQ (reference sequence). The chain's CDR3 is CASSYRTGGNEQFF. The CDR3 bases are TGTGCCAGCAGCTACCGGACAGGGGGAAATGAGCAGTTCTTC.

The chain carries TRBV12-3 or TRBV12-4 and TRBJ2-4; D is unclear. V was cut by 2 bases and J by 4 bases, with 6 bases left in between. The CDR3 covers 13 residues. CDR3 in amino acids: CASSLQAKNIQYF. The CDR3 DNA follows: TGTGCCAGCAGTTTACAGGCGAAAAACATTCAGTACTTC.

CDR3 nucleotide sequence: TGTGCCAGCAGCCCAGGGGGGCGGGGCACTGAAGCTTTCTTT. This sequence encodes CASSPGGRGTEAFF. The chain uses TRBV7-2 and TRBJ1-1; TRBD1 matches 7 bases. The CDR3 spans 14 residues. CDR1 is SGHTA, CDR2 FQGNSA, per germline. V trimming: 5 bases; J trimming: 4 bases; junction bases outside the gene matches: 7.

The J gene is TRBJ2-5, the V gene TRBV30, with 7 bases matching TRBD1. V dropped 1 base and J dropped 1; count of bases not matched to a gene: 6. The CDR3 contains 15 residues. The germline gives CDR1 GTSNPN, CDR2 SVGIG (reference sequence). The CDR3 reads CAWSGQGVSQETQYF. CDR3 DNA: TGTGCCTGGAGTGGCCAGGGGGTATCCCAAGAGACCCAGTACTTC.

The chain joins TRBV28 to TRBJ1-4; TRBD1 is a possible D gene (6 bases). Trimming pared 4 bases from V and 3 bases from J, leaving 12 bases between. The CDR3 extends over 15 amino acids. CDR1 and CDR2 from the germline V gene are MDHEN and SYDVKM. CDR3 nucleotides: TGTGCCAGCAGTTCAGAGACAGGCTCTAATGAAAAACTGTTTTTT. Its protein is CASSSETGSNEKLFF. The complete variable domain, with remaining parts taken from reference TRBV28 and TRBJ1-4, reads DVKVTQSSRYLVKRTGEKVFLECVQDMDHENMFWYRQDPGLGLRLIYFSYDVKMKEKGDIPEGYSVSREKKERFSLILESASTNQTSMYLCASSSETGSNEKLFFGSGTQLSVL.

This rearrangement joins TRBV18 to TRBJ1-4; D gene uncertain. Trimming took 6 bases from V and 8 from J, leaving 19 bases between them. This CDR3 has 15 amino acids. Germline V gene lookup returns CDR1 KGHSH and CDR2 LQKENI. The CDR3 protein is CASSPRRDRVEKLFF. For the CDR3, the DNA is TGTGCCAGCTCCCCGCGGAGGGATCGGGTCGAAAAACTGTTTTTT.

The V and J genes are TRBV29-1 and TRBJ2-6; unclear D gene. The CDR3 is 14 amino acids. The V gene lost 7 bases and the J gene lost 0 bases, with 10 bases spanning the gap. Germline V lookup: CDR1 SQVTM, CDR2 ANQGSEA. CDR3 coding DNA: TGCAGCGGGCTAGGCGGCTCTGGGGCCAACGTCCTGACTTTC. This encodes CSGLGGSGANVLTF.

The chain joins TRBV19 to TRBJ1-2; a weak D match, TRBD1 (6 bases). This CDR3 has 13 amino acids. Germline CDR1 is LNHDA and CDR2 is SQIVND (reference sequence). V was shortened by 4 bases and J by 3 bases, with 9 bases between the two germline ends. The CDR3 sequence: CASSRTVDYGYTF. DNA of the CDR3: TGTGCCAGTAGTAGGACAGTAGACTATGGCTACACCTTC.